This TCR beta chain stems from a study of blood T cell repertoires in COVID-19. Across the study: The United States, Italy and Spain were the sources of the acute and convalescent COVID-19 samples. From T cells, B-cell-depleted T cells, or PBMCs came the material, which was cDNA or gDNA.

The CDR3 extends over 15 amino acids. Germline V gene sequence: CDR1 SGHVS, CDR2 FNYEAQ. Trimming left V 5 bases short and J 4 bases short, with 17 bases between. Per the authors' pipeline: Amplification with reference gene primers provided the estimates of nucleated cell counts. The protocol was immunoSEQ multiplex PCR, while the TCRdb copy is restricted to in-frame clones and leaves out a portion. The DNA was the basis for D and trimming; V, J and clone size are from that table. The sample has under 250,000 clones, 80% to 90% seen once. This clone was picked up one time. The chain recombines TRBV7-6 with TRBJ1-2, with D tentatively TRBD1 (5 bases). Sequencing used peripheral blood. This clonotype was sampled from a man aged 50 or older with acute or convalescent COVID-19. As DNA, the CDR3 is TGTGCCAGCAGCCTAGGGGCCTCTACGGTCTATGGCTACACCTTC. It translates to CASSLGASTVYGYTF. The full variable domain, its missing parts supplied by reference TRBV7-6 and TRBJ1-2, is GAGVSQSPRYKVTKRGQDVALRCDPISGHVSLYWYRQALGQGPEFLTYFNYEAQQDKSGLPNDRFSAERPEGSISTLTIQRTEQRDSAMYRCASSLGASTVYGYTFGSGTRLTVV.